This T cell receptor beta chain was sequenced during a study of blood T cell repertoires in COVID-19. About the research overall: The United States, Italy and Spain supplied acute and convalescent COVID-19 samples. PBMCs, B-cell-depleted T cells, or T cells provided the cDNA or gDNA that made up the material.

Authors' methods: Amplification from reference gene primers served as the basis for estimated nucleated cell counts. Assay used: immunoSEQ multiplex PCR; TCRdb lists only in-frame clones, some missing. The V and J calls and clone size were taken over from that table, and D and trimming were inferred from the DNA. The sample consists of approximately 99,000 clones, around 64% of them appearing once. After removal of 4 bases from V and 8 bases from J, the junction contained 3 bases not matched to a gene. Germline V gene sequence: CDR1 MDHEN, CDR2 SYDVKM. The CDR3 consists of 14 residues. This receptor was identified in a woman in her 40s with acute or convalescent COVID-19. The source material was peripheral blood. The chain has TRBV28 and TRBJ1-3; 12 bases map to TRBD1. This CDR3 is CASSSGQGAYTIYF. The CDR3 DNA reads TGTGCCAGCAGTTCGGGACAGGGGGCATACACCATATATTTT.